The T cell receptor (beta chain) under discussion was sequenced for a study of OX40 agonist ivuxolimab in advanced cancers. Study background: A mean age of roughly 66 years, range roughly 20 to 90, was recorded, and approximately 79% were male. Partial responses were achieved by three patients, of whom one had hepatocellular carcinoma and two had cutaneous melanoma.

This CDR3 is built from 13 residues. In germline, CDR1 is SGHTA, CDR2 FQGNSA. Libraries were prepared by immunoSEQ multiplex PCR; TCRdb keeps only in-frame clonotypes and omits some of them. Of 15,000 to 20,000 clones listed, roughly four fifths are singletons. Blood got drawn at baseline, again on cycle 4 day 1, and then on cycle 7 day 1. Details on this clone: One junction end does not reproduce the germline sequence, and a read error may be involved.

The starting material was CD4+ or CD8+ T cells sorted from blood, obtained in a trial of the OX40 agonist ivuxolimab. The receptor was isolated from an adult with an advanced solid tumor such as melanoma, head and neck, liver or kidney cancer. The chain recombines TRBV7-2 with TRBJ2-5; D not certain. The CDR3 nucleotides are TGTGCCAGCAGCTTCAGACGACAAGAGACCCGGTACTTC. This translates into CASSFRRQETRYF.